These 25 T cell receptor beta chains came from one sample sequenced in a study of cytomegalovirus exposure and HLA in healthy donors. The PCR used 60 Vbeta and 13 Jbeta primers. TCRdb's table, derived via immunoSEQ multiplex PCR, lists solely in-frame clones and lacks some. The sample has some 130,000 clones, approximately 70% seen once. Sequenced material: PBMCs. The origin of the receptors is a human donor in good health.

The chain employs TRBV21-1 and TRBJ2-7; the table assigns TRBD2, which was not confirmed against the DNA. TRBV21-1 is marked as a pseudogene. The CDR3 covers 19 residues. CDR3 loop: CASSKLAGEREGVYGEQYF. The CDR3 DNA is TGTGCCAGCAGCAAATTGGCTGGGGAGCGGGAGGGGGTTTACGGCGAGCAGTACTTC.

The table lists this clone with a few counts. The chain couples TRBV28 to TRBJ1-1; possible D gene TRBD1, 5 bases. CDR3 length equals 14 residues. V was cut by 8 bases and J by 5 bases, with 18 bases left in between. Germline values: CDR1 MDHEN, CDR2 SYDVKM. The CDR3 nucleotides are TGTGCCAGCGGGAGGGACGGACTGGGGACTGAAGCTTTCTTT. It codes for CASGRDGLGTEAFF. The full variable domain, rest sourced from reference TRBV28 and TRBJ1-1, is DVKVTQSSRYLVKRTGEKVFLECVQDMDHENMFWYRQDPGLGLRLIYFSYDVKMKEKGDIPEGYSVSREKKERFSLILESASTNQTSMYLCASGRDGLGTEAFFGQGTRLTVV.

The genes are TRBV2 and TRBJ1-3; D is uncertain. The CDR3 contains 15 residues. Germline-derived CDR1 and CDR2 are SNHLY and FYNNEI. V gave up 4 bases and J gave up 0 bases, with 10 bases separating them. CDR3 in amino acids: CASSVGSSSGNTIYF. Written as DNA, the CDR3 is TGTGCCAGCAGTGTCGGGTCCAGCTCTGGAAACACCATATATTTT.

J is TRBJ2-3 and V is TRBV5-1, with 11 positions matching TRBD2. There are 17 residues in the CDR3. Trimming removed 3 bases from V and 1 base from J; junction bases left unmatched: 7. Germline V gives CDR1 SGHRS, CDR2 YFSETQ. CDR3 nucleotides: TGCGCCAGCAGCTCGGGGACTAGCGGATTACGCACAGATACGCAGTATTTT. It encodes CASSSGTSGLRTDTQYF.

This chain uses TRBV6-1 with TRBJ2-1, with a weak D call TRBD2 (5 bases). V was trimmed by 2 bases and J by 0 bases, leaving 8 bases between them. This CDR3 is built from 15 residues. CDR1 and CDR2 (germline): MNHNS, SASEGT. This chain's CDR3 is CASSELGSSYNEQFF. CDR3 bases: TGTGCCAGCAGTGAACTAGGGAGCTCCTACAATGAGCAGTTCTTC.

About this clone: Other nucleotide sequences from this sample produce the same CDR3. This chain connects TRBV27 to TRBJ1-1; a weak D match, TRBD1 (5 bases). The V and J ends lost 3 bases and 4 bases respectively, with 12 bases between them. Germline CDR1 MNHEY, CDR2 SMNVEV (reference sequence). This CDR3 has 14 residues. This chain's CDR3 is CASSLLQGGTEAFF. The DNA for the CDR3 is TGTGCCAGCAGTTTGCTTCAGGGAGGCACTGAAGCTTTCTTT.

This chain uses TRBV2 with TRBJ2-1, with 8 bases aligning to TRBD2. The germline gives CDR1 SNHLY, CDR2 FYNNEI. With V trimmed by 3 bases and J by 12 bases, 7 bases remained unmatched. The CDR3 sequence is 13 residues long. This CDR3 is CASSEEGGGRQFF. The DNA of the CDR3 is TGTGCCAGCAGTGAGGAGGGCGGGGGGAGGCAGTTCTTC.

This sequence joins TRBV4-1 and TRBJ1-2, with D hard to call. Germline V gives CDR1 MGHRA, CDR2 YSYEKL. The CDR3 has 13 amino acids. V lost 1 base to trimming and J lost 4 bases, with 7 bases between them. The CDR3 DNA sequence: TGCGCCAGCAGCCAAGTGGCCTCCTATGGCTACACCTTC. This sequence encodes CASSQVASYGYTF.

This clone was seen a handful of times. This chain uses TRBV5-1 with TRBJ2-3; D might be TRBD1 (5 bases). The CDR3 totals 14 residues. CDR1 is SGHRS, CDR2 YFSETQ, per germline. V was trimmed by 2 bases and J by 0 bases, leaving 7 bases between them. CDR3 amino acids: CASSFQGSTDTQYF. The CDR3 coding sequence is TGCGCCAGCAGCTTTCAGGGCAGCACAGATACGCAGTATTTT. The whole variable domain, remainder taken from reference TRBV5-1 and TRBJ2-3, is KAGVTQTPRYLIKTRGQQVTLSCSPISGHRSVSWYQQTPGQGLQFLFEYFSETQRNKGNFPGRFSGRQFSNSRSEMNVSTLELGDSALYLCASSFQGSTDTQYFGPGTRLTVL.

The gene calls are TRBV9 and TRBJ2-3; TRBD2 agrees at 7 bases. Germline V gives CDR1 SGDLS, CDR2 YYNGEE. With V trimmed by 3 bases and J by 0 bases, 7 bases remained unmatched. The CDR3 is made up of 16 amino acids. CDR3 in amino acids: CASSATSRTSTDTQYF. CDR3 nucleotides: TGTGCCAGCAGCGCGACTAGCCGTACTAGCACAGATACGCAGTATTTT.

V gene TRBV7-2 combines with J gene TRBJ2-7; 9 bases align to TRBD2. Germline V gene sequence: CDR1 SGHTA, CDR2 FQGNSA. The CDR3 is 15 amino acids. The junction had 8 bases not matched to a gene; V was cut back by 4 bases and J by 4 bases. The DNA for the CDR3 is TGTGCCAGCAGCTCCGAGACTAGCGGTGGTTACGAGCAGTACTTC. It is translated as CASSSETSGGYEQYF.

J is TRBJ1-4 and V is TRBV21-1; the listed D gene, TRBD1, was not tested against the DNA. TRBV21-1 is assigned pseudogene status. The CDR3 runs to 18 residues. The DNA for the CDR3 is TGTGCCAGCAGCAAAGACTCCGGACAGACTGCAACTAATGAAAAACTGTTTTTT. It translates to CASSKDSGQTATNEKLFF.

The CDR3 coding sequence is TGCGCCAGCAGCTTGGAGGGGCCTAGCGGGACAGATACGCAGTATTTT. It yields the protein CASSLEGPSGTDTQYF. This rearrangement joins TRBV5-1 to TRBJ2-3; TRBD2 agrees at 8 bases. Losses at the gene ends were 0 bases for V and 3 bases for J; bases not matched to a gene: 6. From germline, CDR1 is SGHRS and CDR2 YFSETQ. CDR3 length equals 16 residues.

The table lists this clone with a count of one. The V gene is TRBV27, the J gene TRBJ1-5; TRBD1 agrees at 7 bases. Germline values: CDR1 MNHEY, CDR2 SMNVEV (reference sequence). J lost 4 bases, V lost 5 bases, and 5 bases had no gene match. The CDR3 length is 14 residues. The DNA of the CDR3 is TGTGCCAGCAGTCCCTCCAGGGGGAATCAGCCCCAGCATTTT. Translating gives CASSPSRGNQPQHF.

This chain joins TRBV28 and TRBJ2-5; D is unresolved. Trimming removed 2 bases at V and 5 bases at J, with 3 bases between. This CDR3 region has 11 residues. CDR1 and CDR2 from the germline V gene are MDHEN and SYDVKM. CDR3 DNA sequence: TGTGCCAGCAGTTTACTGGAGACCCAGTACTTC. This encodes CASSLLETQYF.

The chain employs TRBV11-2 and TRBJ2-7; TRBD1 might be the D (5 bases). Trimming cost V 0 bases and J 4 bases, with 10 bases left between them. This CDR3 region has 14 residues. Germline values: CDR1 SGHAT, CDR2 FQNNGV. The chain's CDR3 is CASSLDRAGYEQYF. The CDR3 nucleotides read TGTGCCAGCAGCTTAGACAGGGCTGGTTACGAGCAGTACTTC.

CDR3 in DNA: TGTGCCAGCACCAAAGGCGGGGGAACTAATGAAAAACTGTTTTTT. This codes for CASTKGGGTNEKLFF. The genes are TRBV5-4 and TRBJ1-4; D is perhaps TRBD1 (5 bases). CDR3 length equals 15 residues. Trimming took 6 bases from V and 1 from J, leaving 13 bases between them. CDR1 is SGHNT, CDR2 YYREEE, per germline (reference sequence).

The rearrangement uses TRBV5-6 and TRBJ2-3, with 9 bases matching TRBD1. Germline CDR1 and CDR2: SGHDT and YYEEEE. Germline trimming cut 1 base from V and 6 bases from J; bases unmatched to any gene: 6. The CDR3 covers 15 residues. The CDR3 reads CASSLPGQGGDTQYF. CDR3 in DNA: TGTGCCAGCAGCTTGCCGGGACAGGGTGGGGATACGCAGTATTTT.

For the CDR3, the DNA is TGCGCCAGCTCCTCAACAGGGCCCTACTATGGCTACACCTTC. Translating it yields CASSSTGPYYGYTF. The chain uses TRBV5-1 and TRBJ1-2; D perhaps matches TRBD1 (6 bases). The CDR3 runs 14 residues. Trimming took off 7 bases at V and 3 bases at J, with 16 bases between the two ends. The germline V gene has CDR1 SGHRS and CDR2 YFSETQ.

The sample holds a few counts of this clone. V usage is TRBV27 and J usage is TRBJ2-7, with 10 bases matching TRBD2. This CDR3 is 15 amino acids long. Trimming took 2 bases from V and 5 from J; bases not matched to a gene: 6. CDR1 is MNHEY and CDR2 is SMNVEV in the germline V gene (reference sequence). The CDR3 nucleotides read TGTGCCAGCAGTTTAGTAGCGGGAGGAATTAACGAGCAGTACTTC. Translated, it gives CASSLVAGGINEQYF.

The rearrangement uses TRBV9 and TRBJ2-1, with D possibly matching TRBD1 (6 bases). V was pared by 4 bases and J by 1 base, with 18 bases between. Germline CDR1 is SGDLS and CDR2 is YYNGEE. The CDR3 covers 17 residues. DNA for the CDR3: TGTGCCAGCAGCCCTCGCCAACAGGGATTTTCCTACAATGAGCAGTTCTTC. Amino acids: CASSPRQQGFSYNEQFF.

The J gene is TRBJ1-5, the V gene TRBV28; 9 positions agree with TRBD1. Germline V lookup: CDR1 MDHEN, CDR2 SYDVKM. The CDR3 is 15 residues long. J was trimmed by 7 bases and V by 5 bases; bases with no gene match: 9. CDR3 protein: CASSAGTGKGQPQHF. CDR3 bases: TGTGCCAGCAGTGCCGGGACAGGGAAGGGACAGCCCCAGCATTTT. The whole variable domain, remainder taken from reference TRBV28 and TRBJ1-5, is DVKVTQSSRYLVKRTGEKVFLECVQDMDHENMFWYRQDPGLGLRLIYFSYDVKMKEKGDIPEGYSVSREKKERFSLILESASTNQTSMYLCASSAGTGKGQPQHFGDGTRLSIL.

The J gene is TRBJ2-7, the V gene TRBV5-1, with 10 bases that match TRBD1. The CDR3 is made up of 15 amino acids. Germline CDR1 and CDR2: SGHRS and YFSETQ. Losses at the gene ends were 4 bases for V and 4 bases for J; bases not matched to a gene: 8. DNA of the CDR3: TGCGCCAGCAGCAGGACAGGGGGAGCGGCGTACGAGCAGTACTTC. Its protein product is CASSRTGGAAYEQYF.

In this sample, this clone turned up a few times. This chain connects TRBV5-1 to TRBJ2-2; 8 bases are a match to TRBD2. Germline V lookup: CDR1 SGHRS, CDR2 YFSETQ. The CDR3 runs to 17 residues. V shed 4 bases, J shed 3 bases, and the junction held 11 bases outside the gene matches. CDR3 nucleotides: TGCGCCAGCAGCCCCTTAGCGGGAATAAAGGACACCGGGGAGCTGTTTTTT. As protein: CASSPLAGIKDTGELFF.

This clone was seen only once. V usage is TRBV19 and J usage is TRBJ2-3, with 8 nucleotides matching TRBD1. CDR1 and CDR2 from the germline V gene are LNHDA and SQIVND (reference sequence). V gave up 3 bases and J gave up 1 base; unmatched junction bases: 15. The CDR3 runs to 19 residues. CDR3 sequence: CASSIYGTGPSVRTDTQYF. CDR3 DNA sequence: TGTGCCAGTAGTATTTATGGGACAGGCCCGTCTGTCCGCACAGATACGCAGTATTTT.